A single sample gave rise to the 14 T cell receptor beta chains below, sequenced in a study of OX40 agonist ivuxolimab in advanced cancers. Libraries were constructed by the immunoSEQ multiplex PCR assay. The table was pulled from immuneACCESS by TCRdb, which kept in-frame rearrangements only. Such tables lose some clones; where checked, under half of the loss comes from unresolved V genes, and the rest has no known cause. The sample records 62,000 or so clones, 84% of which are singletons. Roughly 9.2% of the sample is in the top ten clones. Sequenced here: CD4+ or CD8+ T cells sorted from blood, sampled in a trial of the OX40 agonist ivuxolimab. These TCRs come from an adult with an advanced solid tumor such as melanoma, head and neck, liver or kidney cancer.

The genes are TRBV28 and TRBJ1-5; tentatively, D is TRBD1 (5 bases). Per germline, CDR1 MDHEN and CDR2 SYDVKM. This CDR3 comprises 16 residues. V lost 5 bases, J lost 0 bases, and 14 bases lay in between. This CDR3 is CASSKGRRGSNQPQHF. CDR3 coding DNA: TGTGCCAGCAGTAAGGGACGGCGGGGTAGCAATCAGCCCCAGCATTTT.

The table lists this clone with a few counts. This chain joins TRBV2 and TRBJ2-2; D tentatively fits TRBD1 or TRBD2 (5 bases each). Germline V gene sequence: CDR1 SNHLY, CDR2 FYNNEI. The CDR3 runs to 21 residues. V dropped 6 bases and J dropped 0 bases, with 29 bases sitting between them. CDR3: CASSHPVGRIRDDTNTGELFF. CDR3 nucleotides: TGTGCCAGCAGCCATCCCGTCGGCCGGATCAGGGACGACACGAACACCGGGGAGCTGTTTTTT.

The genes are TRBV2 and TRBJ1-2; TRBD1 might be the D (6 bases). Germline assignment: CDR1 SNHLY and CDR2 FYNNEI. V gave up 11 bases and J gave up 3 bases, with 13 bases separating them. The CDR3 extends over 12 amino acids. This CDR3 is CAVADSHYGYTF. For the CDR3, the DNA is TGTGCCGTTGCGGACAGCCACTATGGCTACACCTTC.

The chain recombines TRBV14 with TRBJ2-1, with D perhaps matching TRBD2 (6 bases). The CDR3 totals 14 residues. V dropped 3 bases and J dropped 3 bases, with 9 bases sitting between them. Germline CDR1 SGHDN, CDR2 FVKESK. CDR3 sequence reads: CASSQGTYYNEQFF. CDR3 DNA: TGTGCCAGCAGCCAGGGGACTTACTACAATGAGCAGTTCTTC.

This chain uses TRBV5-1 with TRBJ2-5; D may be TRBD1 (7 bases). CDR1 SGHRS and CDR2 YFSETQ come from the germline V gene. There are 15 residues in the CDR3. Trimming took off 2 bases at V and 2 bases at J, with 13 bases between the two ends. The CDR3 sequence is CASSLVTGRQETQYF. The CDR3 DNA is TGCGCCAGCAGCTTAGTGACAGGGAGGCAAGAGACCCAGTACTTC.

This sequence joins TRBV5-5 and TRBJ1-2; the match to TRBD1 covers 7 bases. Unmatched junction bases numbered 6, after V lost 2 bases and J lost 2 bases. In germline, CDR1 is SGHKS, CDR2 YYEKEE (reference sequence). This CDR3 has 15 amino acids. This chain's CDR3 is CASSFRGQGNYGYTF. The CDR3 nucleotides read TGTGCCAGCAGCTTTAGGGGGCAGGGGAACTATGGCTACACCTTC.

The V gene is TRBV27, the J gene TRBJ2-7; the match to TRBD2 covers 8 bases. CDR1 and CDR2 (germline): MNHEY, SMNVEV (reference sequence). The CDR3 extends over 16 amino acids. J lost 1 base, V lost 5 bases, and 10 bases had no gene match. The CDR3 is CASSTVGGGFSYEQYF. CDR3 sequence (DNA): TGTGCCAGCAGTACGGTAGGCGGGGGGTTTTCCTACGAGCAGTACTTC.

This clone has only a few counts. The rearrangement uses TRBV27 and TRBJ2-5, with unresolved D. V shed 2 bases and J shed 5 bases, with 6 bases lying between them. The CDR3 spans 12 residues. Germline V gene data show CDR1 as MNHEY and CDR2 as SMNVEV (reference sequence). DNA for the CDR3: TGTGCCAGCAGTTTAGTCGGGGAGACCCAGTACTTC. The encoded protein is CASSLVGETQYF.

This chain uses TRBV5-6 with TRBJ2-4, with TRBD1 matching 7 bases. The junction had 4 bases not matched to a gene; V was cut back by 0 bases and J by 4 bases. The CDR3 has 15 amino acids. Germline-derived CDR1 and CDR2 are SGHDT and YYEEEE. CDR3 in amino acids: CASSLVRDRKNIQYF. The CDR3 region has the DNA TGTGCCAGCAGCTTGGTTCGGGACAGAAAAAACATTCAGTACTTC.

The CDR3 bases are TGTGCCAGTAGTATACGTCACCCGCCGAGGGCCCAGCATTTT. Translation: CASSIRHPPRAQHF. J is TRBJ1-5 and V is TRBV19; D gene unclear. Germline values: CDR1 LNHDA, CDR2 SQIVND (reference sequence). This CDR3 has 14 residues. Deletions cut 2 bases from V and 11 bases from J, with 16 bases between. Looking up the rest from reference TRBV19 and TRBJ1-5 gives the full variable domain: DGGITQSPKYLFRKEGQNVTLSCEQNLNHDAMYWYRQDPGQGLRLIYYSQIVNDFQKGDIAEGYSVSREKKESFPLTVTSAQKNPTAFYLCASSIRHPPRAQHFGDGTRLSIL.

This clone showed up just a few times. The chain combines TRBV10-3 with TRBJ2-5; maybe TRBD1 (5 bases). V lost 0 bases and J lost 7, with 15 bases in between. This CDR3 has 15 amino acids. Looked up from germline, CDR1 is ENHRY and CDR2 is SYGVKD. CDR3 nucleotide sequence: TGTGCCATCAGTGAGTCGGCAGGGCCACCGAGGACCCAGTACTTC. Its translation: CAISESAGPPRTQYF.

This chain links TRBV5-4 with TRBJ2-5; D unclear. Trimming took 1 base from V and 5 from J, leaving 18 bases between them. CDR1 is SGHNT, CDR2 YYREEE, per germline (reference sequence). CDR3 length: 16 amino acids. CDR3 protein: CASSLSPNSPRETQYF. The CDR3, as DNA: TGTGCCAGCAGCTTGAGTCCGAACAGCCCTCGGGAGACCCAGTACTTC.

The chain is built from TRBV4-1 and TRBJ1-1; TRBD1 matches at 9 bases. Germline V lookup: CDR1 MGHRA, CDR2 YSYEKL. The J segment lost 5 bases and the V segment lost 1 base, leaving 8 bases of the junction unmatched. This CDR3 comprises 16 residues. CDR3 region: CASSQGPDRGWTEAFF. CDR3 DNA: TGCGCCAGCAGCCAAGGCCCGGACAGGGGTTGGACTGAAGCTTTCTTT.

DNA of the CDR3: TGTGCCAGCAGTTTGGTTTGGGGGGGCGGAGAGACCCAGTACTTC. It translates to CASSLVWGGGETQYF. The chain joins TRBV27 to TRBJ2-5; TRBD2 is a possible D gene (7 bases). The CDR3 is made up of 15 amino acids. Trimming removed 3 bases at V and 4 bases at J, with 15 bases between. Germline V gene sequence: CDR1 MNHEY, CDR2 SMNVEV (reference sequence).